Each of the 20 T cell receptor beta chains below was sequenced from the same sample in a study of blood T cell repertoires in COVID-19. Only in-frame clones appear in the TCRdb table, and some are missing; sequencing was by immunoSEQ multiplex PCR. The repertoire holds some 87,000 clones, with under 85% as singletons. Sequencing was performed on peripheral blood. The receptors originated from a human donor in a cohort sampled during active COVID-19.

The V gene is TRBV2, the J gene TRBJ2-7; 7 bases match TRBD1. The CDR3 runs 14 residues. The V segment lost 3 bases and the J segment 3 bases; nucleotides outside the gene matches: 5. Germline assignment: CDR1 SNHLY and CDR2 FYNNEI. CDR3 sequence: CASSEIGTDYEQYF. The CDR3, as DNA: TGTGCCAGCAGTGAGATTGGGACAGACTACGAGCAGTACTTC. Based on the CDR3 plus reference TRBV2 and TRBJ2-7, the full variable domain is EPEVTQTPSHQVTQMGQEVILRCVPISNHLYFYWYRQILGQKVEFLVSFYNNEISEKSEIFDDQFSVERPDGSNFTLKIRSTKLEDSAMYFCASSEIGTDYEQYFGPGTRLTVT.

The chain has TRBV10-2 and TRBJ2-7, with a weak D call TRBD2 (5 bases). Per the germline V gene, CDR1 is WSHSY and CDR2 is SAAADI. V was cut by 7 bases and J by 2 bases, with 12 bases left in between. The CDR3 contains 13 residues. The CDR3 loop is CASTRGSAYEQYF. For the CDR3, the DNA is TGCGCCAGCACACGAGGGTCGGCCTACGAGCAGTACTTC.

The V and J genes are TRBV6-1 and TRBJ1-5; a weak D match, TRBD1 (6 bases). The V and J ends lost 2 bases and 1 base respectively, with 15 bases between them. CDR3 size: 17 residues. Germline V gives CDR1 MNHNS, CDR2 SASEGT. The CDR3: CASSEPLTGTSNQPQHF. The CDR3 DNA reads TGTGCCAGCAGTGAACCCCTTACAGGGACCAGCAATCAGCCCCAGCATTTT.

The chain has TRBV10-3 and TRBJ2-3; 7 bases align to TRBD2. Germline V lookup: CDR1 ENHRY, CDR2 SYGVKD. The CDR3 totals 14 residues. V lost 6 bases, J lost 5 bases, and 8 bases stayed unmatched. Here the CDR3 reads CAIRSGVGKDTQYF. DNA for the CDR3: TGTGCCATCAGGAGCGGGGTGGGGAAAGATACGCAGTATTTT.

V gene TRBV6-5 combines with J gene TRBJ1-5; 10 nucleotides align to TRBD1. CDR1 is MNHEY and CDR2 is SVGAGI in the germline V gene. With V trimmed by 6 bases and J by 1 base, 3 bases remained unmatched. The CDR3 consists of 15 residues. CDR3 sequence: CASSPDRGSNQPQHF. CDR3 coding DNA: TGTGCCAGCAGCCCGGACAGGGGGAGCAATCAGCCCCAGCATTTT.

This clone was detected only a few times. The V call is TRBV6-1, the J call TRBJ1-3, with a tentative D call TRBD1 (6 bases). Trimming took off 1 base at V and 0 bases at J, with 10 bases between the two ends. Germline values: CDR1 MNHNS, CDR2 SASEGT. The length of the CDR3 is 16 residues. The chain's CDR3 is CASSEGGRGSGNTIYF. The DNA of the CDR3 is TGTGCCAGCAGTGAAGGGGGCAGGGGCTCTGGAAACACCATATATTTT.

The J gene is TRBJ1-4, the V gene TRBV7-2; D perhaps matches TRBD1 (6 bases). This CDR3 region has 17 residues. V was cut by 5 bases and J by 0 bases, with 16 bases left in between. CDR1 is SGHTA, CDR2 FQGNSA, per germline. As DNA, the CDR3 is TGTGCCAGCAGCCAGGCAGCCGGGACACCAACTAATGAAAAACTGTTTTTT. It specifies CASSQAAGTPTNEKLFF.

This clone came up once. The chain combines TRBV5-1 with TRBJ2-1; 8 bases map to TRBD1. Germline CDR1 reads SGHRS; CDR2 reads YFSETQ. The CDR3 spans 16 residues. With 4 bases clipped from V and 7 bases from J, the junction kept 13 bases outside the gene matches. In DNA, the CDR3 is TGCGCCAGCAGCAGACCGCAGGGGGCTACTACAAATGAGCAGTTCTTC. This translates into CASSRPQGATTNEQFF. Based on the CDR3 plus reference TRBV5-1 and TRBJ2-1, the full variable domain is KAGVTQTPRYLIKTRGQQVTLSCSPISGHRSVSWYQQTPGQGLQFLFEYFSETQRNKGNFPGRFSGRQFSNSRSEMNVSTLELGDSALYLCASSRPQGATTNEQFFGPGTRLTVL.

The chain uses TRBV7-3 and TRBJ2-7; weak D call: TRBD1 (6 bases). The germline V gene encodes CDR1 SGHTA and CDR2 FQGTGA. The CDR3 spans 15 residues. V gave up 1 base and J gave up 3 bases, with 13 bases separating them. CDR3 DNA: TGTGCCAGCAGCTTAAGCCAGGGGACCCACTACGAGCAGTACTTC. Translated, it gives CASSLSQGTHYEQYF.

This rearrangement joins TRBV9 to TRBJ2-3; no reliable D call. This CDR3 is 13 amino acids long. Germline CDR1 reads SGDLS; CDR2 reads YYNGEE. Deletions cut 0 bases from V and 9 bases from J, with 11 bases between. The CDR3 spells CASSVDLAATQYF. CDR3 nucleotides: TGTGCCAGCAGCGTAGATCTCGCCGCGACGCAGTATTTT.

This chain links TRBV3-1 (or the pseudogene TRBV3-2) with TRBJ2-2; 7 bases match TRBD1. The V gene's germline CDR1 is LGHDT and CDR2 YNNKEL (reference sequence). The CDR3 runs 13 residues. V lost 10 bases, J lost 3 bases, and 5 bases stayed unmatched. In nucleotides, the CDR3 is TGTGCCACCACAGGGGCGTACACCGGGGAGCTGTTTTTT. It codes for CATTGAYTGELFF.

The chain combines TRBV11-3 with TRBJ2-5, with 14 bases that match TRBD2. There are 16 residues in the CDR3. Trimming took 5 bases from V and 7 from J; bases not matched to a gene: 9. CDR1 and CDR2 from the germline V gene are SGHNT and YENEEA. The DNA of the CDR3 is TGTGCCAGCAGCCCCGGGACCGGGACTAGCGGGGGGACCCAGTACTTC. Residues: CASSPGTGTSGGTQYF.

The chain joins TRBV6-1 to TRBJ1-4; D is unclear. Deletions cut 6 bases from V and 7 bases from J, with 15 bases between. The CDR3 covers 14 residues. Germline V gene data show CDR1 as MNHNS and CDR2 as SASEGT. The CDR3, as DNA: TGTGCCAGCAGCCCCGCGAGGGTGGCTGAAAAACTGTTTTTT. Residues: CASSPARVAEKLFF.

The chain is built from TRBV6-5 and TRBJ1-5; TRBD1 aligns across 7 bases. Trimming took 6 bases from V and 0 from J; bases not matched to a gene: 5. The length of the CDR3 is 15 residues. Germline lookup yields CDR1 MNHEY and CDR2 SVGAGI. CDR3 sequence: CASRETGNSNQPQHF. The DNA for the CDR3 is TGTGCCAGCAGGGAGACAGGGAATAGCAATCAGCCCCAGCATTTT.

The chain is built from TRBV4-1 and TRBJ2-1; 9 nucleotides match TRBD2. Germline values: CDR1 MGHRA, CDR2 YSYEKL. The CDR3 spans 15 residues. V shed 5 bases, J shed 7 bases, and the junction held 9 bases outside the gene matches. CDR3 in amino acids: CASSGHRGGGNEQFF. The CDR3 nucleotides read TGCGCCAGCAGCGGCCATCGCGGGGGGGGGAATGAGCAGTTCTTC.

The chain combines TRBV2 with TRBJ2-3; D perhaps matches TRBD1 (6 bases). The CDR3 is 15 amino acids. Looked up from germline, CDR1 is SNHLY and CDR2 is FYNNEI. Trimming cost V 3 bases and J 1 base, with 11 bases left between them. In nucleotides, the CDR3 is TGTGCCAGCAGTGAGCAGGGGTTAGGCACAGATACGCAGTATTTT. This sequence encodes CASSEQGLGTDTQYF.

The chain has TRBV6-6 and TRBJ2-7; no firm D call. V shed 2 bases and J shed 4 bases, with 6 bases lying between them. The length of the CDR3 is 12 residues. Germline V gene lookup returns CDR1 MNHNY and CDR2 SVGAGI (reference sequence). CDR3 nucleotides: TGTGCCAGCAGTTACCCTGAGTACGAGCAGTACTTC. Protein product: CASSYPEYEQYF.

This clone has a handful of counts. V usage is TRBV11-2 and J usage is TRBJ2-7; D may be TRBD1 (5 bases). Germline-derived CDR1 and CDR2 are SGHAT and FQNNGV. With 4 bases removed from V and 0 bases from J, the gap between germline ends came to 10 bases. The CDR3 runs to 14 residues. CDR3 sequence (DNA): TGTGCCAGCAGCTCGGACATTAACTCCTACGAGCAGTACTTC. It yields the protein CASSSDINSYEQYF. Based on the CDR3 plus reference TRBV11-2 and TRBJ2-7, the full variable domain is EAGVAQSPRYKIIEKRQSVAFWCNPISGHATLYWYQQILGQGPKLLIQFQNNGVVDDSQLPKDRFSAERLKGVDSTLKIQPAKLEDSAVYLCASSSDINSYEQYFGPGTRLTVT.

J is TRBJ1-4 and V is TRBV7-9; D perhaps matches TRBD1 (6 bases). Trimming cost V 5 bases and J 3 bases, with 13 bases left between them. From germline, CDR1 is SEHNR and CDR2 FQNEAQ (reference sequence). This CDR3 contains 15 residues. This CDR3 is CASSRQVSSNEKLFF. DNA for the CDR3: TGTGCCAGCAGCAGACAGGTTTCTTCTAATGAAAAACTGTTTTTT. Supplemented by reference TRBV7-9 and TRBJ1-4, the full variable domain reads DTGVSQNPRHKITKRGQNVTFRCDPISEHNRLYWYRQTLGQGPEFLTYFQNEAQLEKSRLLSDRFSAERPKGSFSTLEIQRTEQGDSAMYLCASSRQVSSNEKLFFGSGTQLSVL.

The chain combines TRBV6-5 with TRBJ2-1; 9 nucleotides match TRBD2. After removal of 7 bases from V and 3 bases from J, the junction contained 4 bases not matched to a gene. Germline values: CDR1 MNHEY, CDR2 SVGAGI. CDR3 size: 14 residues. CDR3 nucleotides: TGTGCCAGCACGGGCGGGAGGGACTACAATGAGCAGTTCTTC. It encodes CASTGGRDYNEQFF.